This entry concerns a single TCR beta chain. Its matching antigen is unknown. The TCR beta libraries used approximately 2 micrograms of genomic DNA that came from cryopreserved PBMCs. The data stem from a study of cytotoxic CD8 clonotypes in ibrutinib-treated CLL. At the level of the study: Partial response occurred in around 24 patients and complete response in 2; at median about 70 months, around 14 remained remitted and approximately twelve progressed.

General study results and limits: Baseline clonality was higher than in age-matched healthy donors and moved in step with circulating CD8+ T-cell counts. Clonality was elevated at ibrutinib response and had returned toward baseline at progression.

The data were produced by immunoSEQ multiplex PCR, yet TCRdb's version contains in-frame clones alone and is incomplete. Of roughly 170,000 clones listed, approximately 80% are singletons. The CDR3 sequence is 15 residues long. Per the germline V gene, CDR1 is SGDLS and CDR2 is YYNGEE. V gave up 4 bases and J gave up 1 base; unmatched junction bases: 6. The V call is TRBV9, the J call TRBJ2-3, with 7 positions matching TRBD2. The material sequenced was PBMCs, taken after 24 months of ibrutinib treatment. This clonotype was obtained from a human donor with chronic lymphocytic leukemia. CDR3 protein: CASSITREGTDTQYF. The CDR3 DNA reads as TGTGCCAGCAGCATAACTCGGGAGGGCACAGATACGCAGTATTTT.